Here is one TCR beta chain with its context. The antigen is undetermined. Amplification used 60 Vbeta primers and 13 Jbeta primers. TCRdb's table, derived via immunoSEQ multiplex PCR, lists solely in-frame clones and lacks some. The sample shows 130,000 or so clones, around 77% of them seen only once. The data derive from a study of cytomegalovirus exposure and HLA in healthy donors. Findings and limits, study-wide: The classifier reportedly diagnosed cytomegalovirus status with high specificity and sensitivity. One later analysis reportedly identified an Asian-associated ancestry cluster that showed fewer N-insertions than the approximately 600-donor mean.

Deletions cut 0 bases from V and 3 bases from J, with 9 bases between. Germline-derived CDR1 and CDR2 are MNHEY and SVGAGI. The CDR3 extends over 15 amino acids. This sequence was found in a young man in good health and CMV-seronegative. This chain links TRBV6-5 with TRBJ2-1; weak D call: TRBD2 (5 bases). Material: PBMCs. The CDR3 bases are TGTGCCAGCAGTTACTCGACCGGACTCTACAATGAGCAGTTCTTC. Protein sequence: CASSYSTGLYNEQFF.